The 32 T cell receptor beta chains reported below all come from one sample, sequenced in a study of technical replicates of blood from a handful of donors. Only in-frame clones appear in the TCRdb table, and some are missing; sequencing was by immunoSEQ multiplex PCR. Among tens of thousands of clones, 81% were seen once, and the ten largest hold roughly 4%. The specimen was PBMCs. Receptor source: a human donor in good health. Some clones in this sample may be carry-over from other donors' samples.

The genes are TRBV6-4 and TRBJ1-2; D ambiguous. Trimming pared 6 bases from V and 4 bases from J, leaving 15 bases between. The CDR3 spans 14 residues. From germline, CDR1 is MRHNA and CDR2 SNTAGT. The CDR3 region is CASRALPGGYGYTF. The CDR3 DNA follows: TGTGCCAGCAGAGCCCTCCCGGGAGGCTATGGCTACACCTTC.

The chain joins TRBV19 to TRBJ1-1, with D hard to call. This CDR3 has 16 amino acids. From germline, CDR1 is LNHDA and CDR2 SQIVND (reference sequence). V was cut by 1 base and J by 8 bases, with 20 bases left in between. The CDR3 DNA reads as TGTGCCAGTAGTATAGTTCGGGGAGGACCCTCCAGAGAAGCTTTCTTT. As protein: CASSIVRGGPSREAFF.

V and J are TRBV5-8 and TRBJ2-7; 9 bases fit TRBD1. Germline lookup yields CDR1 SGHTS and CDR2 YDEGEE. There are 15 residues in the CDR3. Trimming cost V 2 bases and J 0 bases; bases outside gene matches: 3. The CDR3 loop reads CASSFPGQGSYEQYF. Written as DNA, the CDR3 is TGTGCCAGCAGCTTCCCGGGACAGGGCTCCTACGAGCAGTACTTC.

The rearrangement uses TRBV28 and TRBJ2-7; possibly TRBD2 for D (6 bases). V lost 5 bases, J lost 5 bases, and 19 bases lay in between. The CDR3 covers 15 residues. Germline V gene data show CDR1 as MDHEN and CDR2 as SYDVKM. This CDR3 reads CASSPGTQGLHEQYF. The CDR3 region has the DNA TGTGCCAGCAGTCCCGGGACCCAGGGACTTCACGAGCAGTACTTC.

V gene TRBV10-3 combines with J gene TRBJ2-1; 9 bases are a match to TRBD2. Per the germline V gene, CDR1 is ENHRY and CDR2 is SYGVKD. The CDR3 has 19 amino acids. V shed 2 bases, J shed 0 bases, and the junction held 11 bases outside the gene matches. This CDR3 is CAISETTGAGGSSYNEQFF. The DNA of the CDR3 is TGTGCCATCAGTGAGACCACGGGGGCGGGAGGGAGCTCCTACAATGAGCAGTTCTTC.

This chain connects TRBV7-3 to TRBJ2-3; a possible D gene is TRBD1 (6 bases). Germline V gene lookup returns CDR1 SGHTA and CDR2 FQGTGA. The germline V and J ends were trimmed by 5 bases and 2 bases, with 20 bases remaining between them. The CDR3 spans 17 residues. The CDR3 bases are TGTGCCAGCAGCCTAGGGCCAGGGGCCCTTTCCACAGATACGCAGTATTTT. It translates to CASSLGPGALSTDTQYF.

V and J are TRBV7-3 and TRBJ2-3; 13 bases fit TRBD2. The CDR3 is made up of 17 amino acids. Looked up from germline, CDR1 is SGHTA and CDR2 is FQGTGA. Trimming removed 5 bases from V and 2 bases from J; junction bases left unmatched: 7. In DNA, the CDR3 is TGTGCCAGCAGCCACGGGGGGACTAGCGGGAACACAGATACGCAGTATTTT. Amino acids: CASSHGGTSGNTDTQYF. Looking up the rest from reference TRBV7-3 and TRBJ2-3 gives the full variable domain: GAGVSQTPSNKVTEKGKYVELRCDPISGHTALYWYRQSLGQGPEFLIYFQGTGAADDSGLPNDRFFAVRPEGSVSTLKIQRTERGDSAVYLCASSHGGTSGNTDTQYFGPGTRLTVL.

The chain couples TRBV6-5 to TRBJ1-2, with TRBD1 identical over 8 bases. The length of the CDR3 is 13 residues. Germline V gene data show CDR1 as MNHEY and CDR2 as SVGAGI. J gave up 8 bases and V 7 bases, and 9 bases lay outside the gene matches. The chain's CDR3 is CASTGQGFIGYTF. The CDR3 DNA reads as TGTGCCAGCACCGGACAGGGATTCATAGGCTACACCTTC.

The chain employs TRBV21-1 and TRBJ2-7; TRBD1, the table's D call, was not compared with the DNA. TRBV21-1 is a known pseudogene. This CDR3 is built from 17 residues. CDR3 DNA: TGTGCCAGCAGCAATCTCTCAGGACCCCAGGGCTCCTACGAGCAGTACTTC. Amino acids: CASSNLSGPQGSYEQYF.

The genes are TRBV10-3 and TRBJ2-1; 16 bases match TRBD2. The germline CDR1 and CDR2 sequences are ENHRY and SYGVKD. The J segment lost 4 bases and the V segment lost 6 bases, leaving 9 bases of the junction unmatched. The CDR3 runs 18 residues. Here the CDR3 reads CAISSPPGLAGGYNEQFF. DNA of the CDR3: TGTGCCATCAGCAGCCCGCCGGGACTAGCGGGAGGGTACAATGAGCAGTTCTTC.

This clone was observed at least ten times. This rearrangement joins TRBV7-2 to TRBJ2-1, with 15 positions matching TRBD2. J lost 10 bases, V lost 5 bases, and 15 bases had no gene match. The CDR3 totals 18 residues. Germline V gives CDR1 SGHTA, CDR2 FQGNSA. The CDR3 DNA reads TGTGCCAGCAGCCGGTCCGGGACTAGCGGGGGGCCTAGGGGGGAGCAGTTCTTC. As protein: CASSRSGTSGGPRGEQFF.

V is TRBV6-5 and J is TRBJ1-1, with 8 positions matching TRBD1. The germline V gene encodes CDR1 MNHEY and CDR2 SVGAGI. CDR3 length: 13 residues. J gave up 2 bases and V 5 bases, and 1 base lay outside the gene matches. The CDR3, as DNA: TGTGCCAGCAGTGGACAGGGAAACACTGAAGCTTTCTTT. This encodes CASSGQGNTEAFF.

This clone was picked up a small number of times. The CDR3 nucleotides read TGTGCCAGTAGTACCTTGGACAGGGGCAATCAGCCCCAGCATTTT. Its protein product is CASSTLDRGNQPQHF. The chain employs TRBV19 and TRBJ1-5; 8 nucleotides agree with TRBD1. Germline CDR1 LNHDA, CDR2 SQIVND (reference sequence). Germline trimming cut 4 bases from V and 2 bases from J; bases unmatched to any gene: 4. This CDR3 has 15 residues.

This clone was seen just once. The chain joins TRBV4-1 to TRBJ1-5, with D unclear. The CDR3 has 13 amino acids. The germline V gene has CDR1 MGHRA and CDR2 YSYEKL. The V and J ends lost 3 bases and 5 bases respectively, with 8 bases between them. CDR3 protein: CASSHDTYQPQHF. The CDR3 coding sequence is TGCGCCAGCAGCCATGACACTTATCAGCCCCAGCATTTT.

The chain links TRBV27 to TRBJ2-7, with D maybe TRBD2 (6 bases). V lost 6 bases to trimming and J lost 6 bases, with 18 bases between them. The CDR3 contains 14 residues. Per the germline V gene, CDR1 is MNHEY and CDR2 is SMNVEV (reference sequence). The CDR3 DNA reads TGTGCCAGCAGCTCCTGGGCGGGAACTGTCGAGCAGTACTTC. It is translated as CASSSWAGTVEQYF.

This sequence joins TRBV18 and TRBJ1-2, with unresolved D. CDR1 KGHSH and CDR2 LQKENI come from the germline V gene. This CDR3 comprises 15 residues. Trimming removed 3 bases at V and 4 bases at J, with 15 bases between. This CDR3 reads CASSPPGGPLYGYTF. The CDR3 DNA sequence: TGTGCCAGCTCACCCCCCGGAGGACCACTCTATGGCTACACCTTC.

The rearrangement links TRBV7-9 to TRBJ2-7; D gene uncertain. CDR1 and CDR2 (germline): SEHNR, FQNEAQ (reference sequence). There are 15 residues in the CDR3. Trimming removed 1 base from V and 4 bases from J, with 14 bases in between. CDR3 sequence: CASSLDALPSYEQYF. CDR3 nucleotide sequence: TGTGCCAGCAGCTTAGATGCGCTACCAAGTTACGAGCAGTACTTC.

This clone appeared a single time. This chain connects TRBV9 to TRBJ2-1, with 8 bases matching TRBD2. Germline V gives CDR1 SGDLS, CDR2 YYNGEE. J gave up 2 bases and V 3 bases, and 4 bases lay outside the gene matches. The CDR3 has 15 amino acids. The CDR3 sequence is CASSGSGGPYNEQFF. In DNA, the CDR3 is TGTGCCAGCAGCGGCTCGGGGGGGCCCTACAATGAGCAGTTCTTC.

The rearrangement uses TRBV7-2 and TRBJ1-2, with D perhaps TRBD1 (5 bases). CDR3 length: 15 residues. Trimming left V 1 base short and J 4 bases short, with 13 bases between. Germline CDR1 is SGHTA and CDR2 is FQGNSA. The CDR3 nucleotides are TGTGCCAGCAGCTTAGTCGGGGGATTATCCTATGGCTACACCTTC. Its translation is CASSLVGGLSYGYTF. Based on the CDR3 plus reference TRBV7-2 and TRBJ1-2, the full variable domain is GAGVSQSPSNKVTEKGKDVELRCDPISGHTALYWYRQSLGQGLEFLIYFQGNSAPDKSGLPSDRFSAERTGGSVSTLTIQRTQQEDSAVYLCASSLVGGLSYGYTFGSGTRLTVV.

This clone has only one observation. This chain joins TRBV27 and TRBJ1-2, with 7 bases aligning to TRBD1. The CDR3 sequence is 16 residues long. Germline CDR1 is MNHEY and CDR2 is SMNVEV (reference sequence). Trimming took 0 bases from V and 2 from J; bases not matched to a gene: 6. The CDR3 reads CASSLSYRQGNYGYTF. The CDR3 DNA sequence: TGTGCCAGCAGTTTATCGTACCGACAGGGCAACTATGGCTACACCTTC.

The chain uses TRBV7-9 and TRBJ1-2; D call uncertain. V was clipped by 6 bases and J by 4 bases, with 9 bases between them. Germline V gives CDR1 SEHNR, CDR2 FQNEAQ (reference sequence). This CDR3 is 12 amino acids long. The CDR3 reads CASSFGSYGYTF. In DNA, the CDR3 is TGTGCCAGCAGTTTTGGGAGCTATGGCTACACCTTC.

This clone appeared many times. The chain links TRBV2 to TRBJ1-1; D gene unclear. The V and J ends lost 4 bases and 4 bases respectively, with 10 bases between them. Per germline, CDR1 SNHLY and CDR2 FYNNEI. This CDR3 is 13 amino acids long. The CDR3 reads CASSGAPSTEAFF. The CDR3 DNA is TGTGCCAGCAGTGGGGCCCCATCCACTGAAGCTTTCTTT.

The chain carries TRBV7-3 and TRBJ2-2; D perhaps matches TRBD2 (5 bases). Trimming shortened V by 6 bases and J by 0 bases, and 8 bases separated the two germline ends. The CDR3 has 14 amino acids. Germline V gene sequence: CDR1 SGHTA, CDR2 FQGTGA. In DNA, the CDR3 is TGTGCCAGCAGAGAGGGAGCGAACACCGGGGAGCTGTTTTTT. Its translation: CASREGANTGELFF.

The rearrangement links TRBV30 to TRBJ2-1; 9 bases are a match to TRBD1. The CDR3 runs to 16 residues. From germline, CDR1 is GTSNPN and CDR2 SVGIG (reference sequence). V lost 5 bases, J lost 7 bases, and 15 bases stayed unmatched. CDR3 region: CAWGELPGQGVNEQFF. The CDR3 DNA sequence: TGTGCCTGGGGTGAATTACCGGGACAGGGAGTGAATGAGCAGTTCTTC.

This rearrangement joins TRBV4-3 to TRBJ2-7; 9 nucleotides line up with TRBD1. The CDR3 runs 12 residues. V was clipped by 11 bases and J by 4 bases; unmatched bases: 6. CDR1 and CDR2 from the germline V gene are LGHNA and YSLEER. Here the CDR3 reads CAGGTGRYEQYF. CDR3 nucleotide sequence: TGCGCCGGAGGGACAGGGAGGTACGAGCAGTACTTC.

The rearrangement links TRBV5-4 to TRBJ2-2; D is perhaps TRBD1 (6 bases). CDR3 length: 15 amino acids. In germline, CDR1 is SGHNT, CDR2 YYREEE (reference sequence). V was clipped by 5 bases and J by 4 bases, with 15 bases between them. The CDR3 protein is CASSRDMRGTGELFF. CDR3 nucleotides: TGTGCCAGCAGTCGGGACATGAGGGGCACCGGGGAGCTGTTTTTT.

The chain recombines TRBV10-3 with TRBJ2-6, with D possibly matching TRBD1 (5 bases). CDR1 is ENHRY, CDR2 SYGVKD, per germline. The CDR3 extends over 17 amino acids. Trimming removed 2 bases from V and 0 bases from J, with 11 bases in between. The CDR3 is CAISETGMSSGANVLTF. The CDR3, as DNA: TGTGCCATCAGTGAGACAGGAATGAGCTCTGGGGCCAACGTCCTGACTTTC.

The V gene is TRBV5-1, the J gene TRBJ2-7, with 10 bases fitting TRBD2. CDR1 and CDR2 from the germline V gene are SGHRS and YFSETQ. J gave up 2 bases and V 7 bases, and 3 bases lay outside the gene matches. The CDR3 totals 13 residues. CDR3 in amino acids: CASGTSGAYEQYF. CDR3 nucleotide sequence: TGCGCCAGCGGAACTAGCGGGGCCTACGAGCAGTACTTC.

The gene calls are TRBV29-1 and TRBJ2-5; TRBD1 matches at 7 bases. V was clipped by 7 bases and J by 1 base; unmatched bases: 6. The CDR3 spans 13 residues. Germline loops: CDR1 SQVTM, CDR2 ANQGSEA. CDR3: CSENRQGQETQYF. CDR3 bases: TGCAGCGAGAATAGACAGGGCCAAGAGACCCAGTACTTC.

V and J are TRBV2 and TRBJ1-5; D not certain. This CDR3 is 15 amino acids long. Germline-derived CDR1 and CDR2 are SNHLY and FYNNEI. Trimming shortened V by 1 base and J by 0 bases, and 7 bases separated the two germline ends. The CDR3 region is CASSEESSSNQPQHF. Written as DNA, the CDR3 is TGTGCCAGCAGTGAAGAATCGAGTAGCAATCAGCCCCAGCATTTT.

This rearrangement joins TRBV5-1 to TRBJ2-3; 8 nucleotides match TRBD2. Looked up from germline, CDR1 is SGHRS and CDR2 is YFSETQ. CDR3 size: 14 residues. V was clipped by 6 bases and J by 5 bases; unmatched bases: 8. Written as DNA, the CDR3 is TGCGCCAGCACCACGGGGGGGCTAAGAGATACGCAGTATTTT. Protein sequence: CASTTGGLRDTQYF. Variable domain in full (rest from reference TRBV5-1 and TRBJ2-3): KAGVTQTPRYLIKTRGQQVTLSCSPISGHRSVSWYQQTPGQGLQFLFEYFSETQRNKGNFPGRFSGRQFSNSRSEMNVSTLELGDSALYLCASTTGGLRDTQYFGPGTRLTVL.

This chain links TRBV4-3 with TRBJ2-2; D ambiguous. Germline CDR1 and CDR2: LGHNA and YSLEER. The V gene lost 1 base and the J gene lost 1 base, with 7 bases spanning the gap. The CDR3 totals 15 residues. CDR3 region: CASSQGSLNTGELFF. As DNA, the CDR3 is TGCGCCAGCAGCCAAGGAAGCCTGAACACCGGGGAGCTGTTTTTT.